The next 19 T cell receptor beta chains were all read from a single sample in a study of blood T cell repertoires in COVID-19. Produced via immunoSEQ multiplex PCR; TCRdb's table is partial and in-frame only. Altogether roughly 480,000 clones are present, roughly nine tenths being singletons, with the ten largest covering roughly 0.92%. Sequencing was performed on peripheral blood. All receptors derive from a man in his late teens or twenties with COVID-19, enrolled during active disease.

The chain uses TRBV2 and TRBJ2-3; the match to TRBD2 covers 8 bases. This CDR3 region has 16 residues. Germline V gene sequence: CDR1 SNHLY, CDR2 FYNNEI. Trimming cost V 3 bases and J 4 bases; bases outside gene matches: 9. In nucleotides, the CDR3 is TGTGCCAGCAGTGAGAGGACTAGCTTAGGGGCAGATACGCAGTATTTT. The encoded protein is CASSERTSLGADTQYF.

This clone was counted once. This chain uses TRBV7-9 with TRBJ2-5, with 7 bases fitting TRBD2. The V gene's germline CDR1 is SEHNR and CDR2 FQNEAQ (reference sequence). This CDR3 spans 15 amino acids. V lost 6 bases to trimming and J lost 6 bases; unmatched junction nucleotides: 13. CDR3 amino acids: CASSSPLADVQTQYF. CDR3 nucleotides: TGTGCCAGCAGTTCCCCCCTAGCGGACGTACAGACCCAGTACTTC.

This clone has only one observation. This chain uses TRBV2 with TRBJ1-5; D perhaps matches TRBD1 (6 bases). This CDR3 region has 15 residues. Trimming cost V 5 bases and J 0 bases, with 11 bases left between them. Per the germline V gene, CDR1 is SNHLY and CDR2 is FYNNEI. The chain's CDR3 is CASSFTGYSNQPQHF. The CDR3 nucleotides read TGTGCCAGCAGTTTTACAGGGTATAGCAATCAGCCCCAGCATTTT.

Notes on this clone: The junction does not match germline at one end; this may be a read error. The V and J genes are TRBV5-1 and TRBJ2-1; 8 nucleotides match TRBD2. Germline values: CDR1 SGHRS, CDR2 YFSETQ. The CDR3 covers 17 residues. Written as DNA, the CDR3 is TGCGCCCGCAGCTGGGGGGCGGGGGGCAGCTCCTACAATGAGCAGTTCTTC. Its translation: CARSWGAGGSSYNEQFF.

The V call is TRBV6-1, the J call TRBJ2-2; 8 bases agree with TRBD2. Per the germline V gene, CDR1 is MNHNS and CDR2 is SASEGT. There are 16 residues in the CDR3. The trim removed 4 bases at V and 0 bases at J, leaving 4 bases unmatched. The CDR3 loop reads CASSVGLGANTGELFF. CDR3 in DNA: TGTGCCAGCAGTGTGGGACTAGGCGCGAACACCGGGGAGCTGTTTTTT.

This sequence joins TRBV10-3 and TRBJ2-3, with 9 bases fitting TRBD2. The CDR3 runs to 14 residues. J gave up 8 bases and V 2 bases, and 5 bases lay outside the gene matches. Germline V gives CDR1 ENHRY, CDR2 SYGVKD. CDR3 nucleotides: TGTGCCATCAGTGAGCCCGGGACTAGCATTACGCAGTATTTT. It yields the protein CAISEPGTSITQYF.

V gene TRBV7-2 combines with J gene TRBJ1-2, with TRBD1 as a possible D gene (6 bases). This CDR3 is 13 amino acids long. The germline V gene encodes CDR1 SGHTA and CDR2 FQGNSA. V lost 7 bases to trimming and J lost 6 bases, with 15 bases between them. Here the CDR3 reads CASTQHRENGYTF. CDR3 nucleotides: TGTGCCAGCACCCAACACAGGGAAAATGGCTACACCTTC.

This clone has just a few counts. This chain joins TRBV29-1 and TRBJ2-7; a weak D match, TRBD2 (6 bases). This CDR3 is built from 15 residues. Per germline, CDR1 SQVTM and CDR2 ANQGSEA. The germline V and J ends were trimmed by 5 bases and 5 bases, with 22 bases remaining between them. The CDR3 bases are TGCAGCGTTTTCCCCGTTAGGGACTTGGCCCACGAGCAGTACTTC. It specifies CSVFPVRDLAHEQYF.

V and J are TRBV6-6 and TRBJ1-1, with 8 nucleotides matching TRBD1. Losses at the gene ends were 6 bases for V and 7 bases for J; bases not matched to a gene: 10. Looked up from germline, CDR1 is MNHNY and CDR2 is SVGAGI (reference sequence). The CDR3 runs to 14 residues. The CDR3 DNA is TGTGCCAGCAGCCAACCGGACAGGGCGCGTGAAGCTTTCTTT. Protein: CASSQPDRAREAFF.

The J gene is TRBJ2-2, the V gene TRBV19, with 12 bases matching TRBD2. Germline CDR1 and CDR2: LNHDA and SQIVND (reference sequence). The V gene end was trimmed by 1 base and the J gene end by 6 bases; junction bases not matched to a gene: 6. This CDR3 spans 17 amino acids. CDR3 DNA sequence: TGTGCCAGTAGTATAGGAGTCCTAGCGGGGGGGCCCGGGGAGCTGTTTTTT. This encodes CASSIGVLAGGPGELFF. The entire variable domain, with the rest obtained from reference TRBV19 and TRBJ2-2, is as follows: DGGITQSPKYLFRKEGQNVTLSCEQNLNHDAMYWYRQDPGQGLRLIYYSQIVNDFQKGDIAEGYSVSREKKESFPLTVTSAQKNPTAFYLCASSIGVLAGGPGELFFGEGSRLTVL.

This chain joins TRBV19 and TRBJ2-2; D gene unclear. The CDR3 runs to 13 residues. Germline CDR1 and CDR2: LNHDA and SQIVND (reference sequence). Deletions cut 5 bases from V and 1 base from J, with 5 bases between. The CDR3 region is CASSLVNTGELFF. The CDR3, as DNA: TGTGCCAGTAGTCTCGTGAACACCGGGGAGCTGTTTTTT.

The chain has TRBV21-1 and TRBJ1-5; TRBD1, the D gene given by the table, was not confirmed from the DNA. TRBV21-1 constitutes a pseudogene. The CDR3 has 14 residues. For the CDR3, the DNA is TGTGCCAGCAGCATTACAGGGGTCTTCCAGCCCCAGCATTTT. Translated: CASSITGVFQPQHF.

This chain uses TRBV19 with TRBJ2-2; 7 nucleotides line up with TRBD1. Per the germline V gene, CDR1 is LNHDA and CDR2 is SQIVND (reference sequence). The CDR3 extends over 21 amino acids. Unmatched junction bases numbered 19, after V lost 1 base and J lost 2 bases. In nucleotides, the CDR3 is TGTGCCAGTAGTATAGCCCTTATTGACAGGGCCCTCCGGGGAAACACCGGGGAGCTGTTTTTT. It codes for CASSIALIDRALRGNTGELFF.

This clone was observed a handful of times. V is TRBV9 and J is TRBJ2-3, with 7 bases lining up with TRBD2. V trimming: 1 base; J trimming: 2 bases; junction bases outside the gene matches: 7. The CDR3 runs to 16 residues. Germline loops: CDR1 SGDLS, CDR2 YYNGEE. The DNA of the CDR3 is TGTGCCAGCAGCGTAATGCCTAGCGGAGACACAGATACGCAGTATTTT. Translating it yields CASSVMPSGDTDTQYF.

J is TRBJ2-1 and V is TRBV9, with TRBD2 as a possible D gene (6 bases). Trimming shortened V by 0 bases and J by 3 bases, and 10 bases separated the two germline ends. The CDR3 loop spans 15 amino acids. The V gene's germline CDR1 is SGDLS and CDR2 YYNGEE. Written as DNA, the CDR3 is TGTGCCAGCAGCGTAGAGGTAGCGGACTACAATGAGCAGTTCTTC. As protein: CASSVEVADYNEQFF.

As concerns this clone: Additional DNA sequences in this sample encode the identical CDR3. The rearrangement links TRBV7-9 to TRBJ1-5; D gene uncertain. V lost 4 bases, J lost 4 bases, and 5 bases lay in between. This CDR3 spans 12 amino acids. The germline gives CDR1 SEHNR, CDR2 FQNEAQ (reference sequence). The CDR3 here is CASSSQNQPQHF. DNA for the CDR3: TGTGCCAGCAGCTCACAAAATCAGCCCCAGCATTTT.

This clone was detected once. The chain is built from TRBV19 and TRBJ2-6, with a weak D call TRBD2 (5 bases). Between the trimmed V and J ends, which lost 9 bases and 2 bases, there was a span of 17 bases. The length of the CDR3 is 16 residues. Germline V lookup: CDR1 LNHDA, CDR2 SQIVND (reference sequence). CDR3 residues: CASLRRAHPGANVLTF. As DNA, the CDR3 is TGTGCCAGCTTGCGGCGGGCACATCCTGGGGCCAACGTCCTGACTTTC.

V is TRBV18 and J is TRBJ2-4; 14 positions match TRBD2. The CDR3 runs to 16 residues. Unmatched junction bases numbered 10, after V lost 6 bases and J lost 9 bases. Looked up from germline, CDR1 is KGHSH and CDR2 is LQKENI. CDR3 sequence reads: CASSRTSGGSDGIQYF. In nucleotides, the CDR3 is TGTGCCAGCTCTCGGACTAGCGGGGGGTCCGACGGCATTCAGTACTTC.

This chain joins TRBV5-1 and TRBJ1-1; no clear D. CDR3 length equals 14 residues. Per germline, CDR1 SGHRS and CDR2 YFSETQ. The V end was cut by 4 bases, the J end by 1 base, with 11 bases between. The CDR3 coding sequence is TGCGCCAGCAGCCCGAGGGCGGGGAACACTGAAGCTTTCTTT. It yields the protein CASSPRAGNTEAFF.